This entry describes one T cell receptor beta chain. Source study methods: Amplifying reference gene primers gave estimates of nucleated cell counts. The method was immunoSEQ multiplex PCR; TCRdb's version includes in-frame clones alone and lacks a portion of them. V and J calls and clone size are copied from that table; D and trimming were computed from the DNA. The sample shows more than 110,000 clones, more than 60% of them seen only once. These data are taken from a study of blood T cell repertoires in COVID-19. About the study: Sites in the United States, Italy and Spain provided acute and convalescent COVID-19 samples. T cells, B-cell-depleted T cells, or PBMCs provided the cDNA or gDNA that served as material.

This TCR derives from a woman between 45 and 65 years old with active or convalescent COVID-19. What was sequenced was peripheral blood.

CDR3 sequence reads: CAGGGSRNTGELFF. The CDR3 nucleotides read TGTGCCGGGGGGGGCAGCAGAAACACCGGGGAGCTGTTTTTT. V is TRBV28 and J is TRBJ2-2; tentatively, D is TRBD2 (7 bases). This CDR3 has 14 residues. V was cut by 11 bases and J by 2 bases, with 15 bases left in between. Germline V gene data show CDR1 as MDHEN and CDR2 as SYDVKM.